This TCR beta chain was captured by sequencing in a study of monozygotic twins with inflammatory bowel disease. About this clonotype: What it recognizes is unknown.

TCRalpha and TCRbeta cDNA underwent two nested PCRs of about 17 and 10 cycles. TCRdb reprocessed the 5' RACE reads, with one entry per CDR3 protein and no DNA. The ten top clones account for more than 7.5%, within a sample of 200,000 to 250,000 distinct CDR3 sequences. Study results and caveats: Against healthy co-twins, IBD patients had lower TCRbeta diversity (measured by inverse Simpson). A single strong IBD-associated signal or clonotype was not supported by the findings.

Material for sequencing was blood. This TCR came from a human donor with ulcerative colitis or Crohn's disease, or a healthy co-twin of an affected twin (not recorded which).

This CDR3 is CASSSRTSEYEQYF. This sequence joins TRBV27 and TRBJ2-7; TCRdb designates TRBD2, a call that cannot be tested without DNA. CDR1 MNHEY and CDR2 SMNVEV come from the germline V gene (reference sequence). The CDR3 consists of 14 residues.